Listed below are T cell receptor beta chains from one sample, sequenced in a study of blood T cells in healthy people across ages. TCRdb reprocessed the 5' RACE reads with MiXCR, giving one entry per CDR3 protein. This table holds 1.5 million to 2 million distinct CDR3 sequences, 49% found once. Sequencing was done on a sample of blood. The receptors here all came from a woman between 40 and 55 years old in good health. Each CDR3 is given with its conserved first and last residue. Each record gives: CDR3 DNA, CDR3 protein, clone size, J gene, V gene, D gene. A D gene is named only where the DNA matches it firmly. Clone sizes are given selectively: once, few, many, or a class where the clone is expanded.

TGTGCCAGCAGCTTAGATGCAGGGGGTGGCTACACCTTC | CASSLDAGGGYTF | NA | TRBJ1-2 | TRBV11-2 | TRBD1
TGTGCCAGCAGCCCAGGGGGGCGCGAGCAGTACTTC | CASSPGGREQYF | many | TRBJ2-7 | TRBV7-2 | NA
TGCGCCAGCAGCTCGCCGGGATCCAAAGAGACCCAGTACTTC | CASSSPGSKETQYF | few | TRBJ2-5 | TRBV5-1 | NA
TGTGCCAGCAGCGTAGGAGTGGCCCTGAACACTGAAGCTTTCTTT | CASSVGVALNTEAFF | NA | TRBJ1-1 | TRBV9 | NA
TGTGCTAGCAGCCTCGTAGGGGGGCTCAAAGAGACCCAGTACTTC | CASSLVGGLKETQYF | few | TRBJ2-5 | TRBV7-7 | NA
TGTGCCAGCTCACCCCGAGAGGAGCAGTACTTC | CASSPREEQYF | NA | TRBJ2-7 | TRBV18 | NA
TGCGCCAGCAGCTTGGGGGGATATGCGGCAGATACGCAGTATTTT | CASSLGGYAADTQYF | NA | TRBJ2-3 | TRBV5-1 | NA
TGTGCCAACAGCCAGCTCAGTCCCTACGAGCAGTACTTC | CANSQLSPYEQYF | NA | TRBJ2-7 | TRBV3-1 | NA
TGCAGTGCTAGGCAGGGGGCGAGGGAGCAGTACTTC | CSARQGAREQYF | many | TRBJ2-7 | TRBV20-1 | TRBD1
TGCAGCGTTGAAAACGTAGGAACCCAGTACTTC | CSVENVGTQYF | few | TRBJ2-7 | TRBV29-1 | NA
TGTGCCAGCAGTTTAGGAGGGACAGTAAGGGGATCACCCCTCCACTTT | CASSLGGTVRGSPLHF | once | TRBJ1-6 | TRBV12-3/TRBV12-4 | TRBD1
TGTGCCACCTCGGAGGGGGCCGGTCAGCCCCAGCATTTT | CATSEGAGQPQHF | few | TRBJ1-5 | TRBV25-1 | TRBD1
TGTGCCAGCAGCTTAGATACGGGAACCTATGGCTACACCTTC | CASSLDTGTYGYTF | few | TRBJ1-2 | TRBV7-2 | NA
TGTGCCAGCAGTGACTCGATGGGGGGAACTGAAGCTTTCTTT | CASSDSMGGTEAFF | NA | TRBJ1-1 | TRBV6-5 | NA
TGCGCCAGCAGCCAAGATGAGGGTTTTTGGGGTGAGACCAGCTCCTACAATGAGCAGTTCTTC | CASSQDEGFWGETSSYNEQFF | NA | TRBJ2-1 | TRBV4-3 | NA
TGTGCCAGCAGCCCCGGCCGACTTTACGAGCAGTACTTC | CASSPGRLYEQYF | few | TRBJ2-7 | TRBV7-2 | NA
TGTGCCAGCAGCGTAGCATGGGGCCCTAATGAAAAACTGTTTTTT | CASSVAWGPNEKLFF | NA | TRBJ1-4 | TRBV9 | NA
TGCAGTGCTAGAGACCCGGGGGGGGTAGGGCAAGAGACCCAGTACTTC | CSARDPGGVGQETQYF | few | TRBJ2-5 | TRBV20-1 | TRBD2
TGTGCCAGCAGCTTAGCGGGGGGGCCTTCGGATACGCAGTATTTT | CASSLAGGPSDTQYF | NA | TRBJ2-3 | TRBV7-3 | TRBD2
TGCAGTGCTGGGGACGGAACTAGCACAGATACGCAGTATTTT | CSAGDGTSTDTQYF | few | TRBJ2-3 | TRBV20-1 | NA
TGTGCCGGCAGTTCCCAGGGCCAGAGGAGGGGCGATGAGCAGTACTTC | CAGSSQGQRRGDEQYF | NA | TRBJ2-7 | TRBV6-6 | NA
TGTGCCAGCAGCTCTTCCGGGACGTCAAGCACAGATACGCAGTATTTT | CASSSSGTSSTDTQYF | NA | TRBJ2-3 | TRBV7-9 | NA
TGTGCCAGCAGCTCCGATGTGGCGGGGACTAGCACAGATACGCAGTATTTT | CASSSDVAGTSTDTQYF | NA | TRBJ2-3 | TRBV7-2 | NA
TGTGCCAGCAGTTTCCCCACCGGGGAGCTGTTTTTT | CASSFPTGELFF | few | TRBJ2-2 | TRBV12-3/TRBV12-4 | NA
TGCGCCAGCAGCCAAGATTGGCCAGCGGGGGGGTTGGAGACCCAGTACTTC | CASSQDWPAGGLETQYF | NA | TRBJ2-5 | TRBV4-3 | TRBD2
TGTGCCAGCAGCTTAGCCGGGTCCCAGGGCGATACGCAGTATTTT | CASSLAGSQGDTQYF | NA | TRBJ2-3 | TRBV7-2 | NA
TGTGCCAGCAGCCCCACCATAGCGGGGGGTTCCTACGAGCAGTACTTC | CASSPTIAGGSYEQYF | few | TRBJ2-7 | TRBV3-1 | TRBD2
TGTGCCAGCAGTCTAGCGATGGGAGCCTCGGAGACCCAGTACTTC | CASSLAMGASETQYF | few | TRBJ2-5 | TRBV6-2/TRBV6-3 | NA
TGTGCCAGCAGCCAAGATGTACTAGCGGGCTTTGAGCAGTTCTTC | CASSQDVLAGFEQFF | NA | TRBJ2-1 | TRBV3-1 | TRBD2
TGTGCCAGCAGCCAAGTCTACAGGGGCCAAGAGACCCAGTACTTC | CASSQVYRGQETQYF | few | TRBJ2-5 | TRBV3-1 | TRBD1
TGTGCCACCAGCAGGACTAGCGGGGGGGTGCAGTACTTC | CATSRTSGGVQYF | few | TRBJ2-4 | TRBV15 | TRBD2
TGTGCCAGCAGCTCTCCCCAAGGACCCAATGAAAAACTGTTTTTT | CASSSPQGPNEKLFF | once | TRBJ1-4 | TRBV7-9 | NA
TGTGCCAGCAGCTTGGCAGCTGAGACTGAGACCCAGTACTTC | CASSLAAETETQYF | NA | TRBJ2-5 | TRBV5-6 | NA
TGCAGTGCTAGAGATGAGGGGAGAGCTGCCTACGAGCAGTACTTC | CSARDEGRAAYEQYF | NA | TRBJ2-7 | TRBV20-1 | NA
TGTGCCAGCAGAGCGACTAGGGTAGATACGCAGTATTTT | CASRATRVDTQYF | NA | TRBJ2-3 | TRBV6-2/TRBV6-3 | NA
TGTGCCAGCAGCGTCCGACAGGGGGTGAACACTGAAGCTTTCTTT | CASSVRQGVNTEAFF | NA | TRBJ1-1 | TRBV7-2 | TRBD1
TGTGCCAGCGGGACAGACGCTACCTACGAGCAGTACTTC | CASGTDATYEQYF | few | TRBJ2-7 | TRBV28 | TRBD1
TGTGCCAGCAGCCGAGAAACCCAGGCGACCCAGTACTTC | CASSRETQATQYF | few | TRBJ2-5 | TRBV7-2 | NA
TGCAGTGCAGAAGACGACGGGGGGGCCCGGTACAATGAGCAGTTCTTC | CSAEDDGGARYNEQFF | NA | TRBJ2-1 | TRBV20-1 | TRBD2
TGTGCCAGCAGCGTTTCAGGGATCTCCTACAATGAGCAGTTCTTC | CASSVSGISYNEQFF | NA | TRBJ2-1 | TRBV9 | NA
TGTGCCAGCAGCCGGCCGGGACAGGGGGTATATTCACCCCTCCACTTT | CASSRPGQGVYSPLHF | NA | TRBJ1-6 | TRBV3-1 | TRBD1
TGTGCCAGCGGGGGGCAGGTAACTGAAGCTTTCTTT | CASGGQVTEAFF | once | TRBJ1-1 | TRBV28 | NA
TGTGCCAGCAGGACATGGGGGAAGGCCAAAAACATTCAGTACTTC | CASRTWGKAKNIQYF | NA | TRBJ2-4 | TRBV5-6 | NA
TGTGCCAGCAGTTACATTTCGGAGACCCAGTACTTC | CASSYISETQYF | few | TRBJ2-5 | TRBV6-6 | NA
TGTGCCACCAGTGATGCGGGAGGAGGGTTGGATACGCAGTATTTT | CATSDAGGGLDTQYF | few | TRBJ2-3 | TRBV24-1 | TRBD2